Listed here are 21 T cell receptor beta chains from one sample, sequenced in a study of blood T cell repertoires in COVID-19. Only in-frame clones appear in the TCRdb table, and some are missing; sequencing was by immunoSEQ multiplex PCR. Among around 450,000 clones listed, about 90% were seen once. Material: PBMCs or T cells enriched from blood (not recorded which). The receptors stem from a woman aged 18-30 years who had recovered from COVID-19.

V usage is TRBV30 and J usage is TRBJ2-1; 7 bases map to TRBD2. The CDR3 totals 15 residues. The junction had 11 bases not matched to a gene; V was cut back by 1 base and J by 8 bases. Germline CDR1 is GTSNPN and CDR2 is SVGIG (reference sequence). For the CDR3, the DNA is TGTGCCTGGAGTGCGCGGGGGAGGGGCTGGGATGAGCAGTTCTTC. Translated: CAWSARGRGWDEQFF.

The table lists this clone with a count of one. The chain has TRBV28 and TRBJ2-1; 7 bases are shared with TRBD1. In germline, CDR1 is MDHEN, CDR2 SYDVKM. Trimming at V came to 6 bases and at J to 7 bases, leaving 9 bases not matched to a gene. This CDR3 region has 14 residues. The CDR3 nucleotides read TGTGCCAGCAGCAGGGAACAGGGGCTGAATGAGCAGTTCTTC. Translation: CASSREQGLNEQFF.

The V call is TRBV28, the J call TRBJ2-5; D is ambiguous. Trimming stripped 0 bases from V and 2 bases from J, with 7 bases between. CDR3 length: 14 residues. Germline CDR1 is MDHEN and CDR2 is SYDVKM. As DNA, the CDR3 is TGTGCCAGCAGTTTATGGACTGTTCAAGAGACCCAGTACTTC. It translates to CASSLWTVQETQYF.

V is TRBV5-5 and J is TRBJ1-5, with D tentatively TRBD1 (5 bases). V shed 4 bases and J shed 5 bases, with 13 bases lying between them. Germline assignment: CDR1 SGHKS and CDR2 YYEKEE (reference sequence). This CDR3 contains 14 residues. The CDR3 protein is CASSRQQADQPQHF. Written as DNA, the CDR3 is TGTGCCAGCAGCCGCCAACAGGCAGATCAGCCCCAGCATTTT.

The chain couples TRBV7-8 to TRBJ1-2; D is perhaps TRBD1 (6 bases). CDR1 and CDR2 from the germline V gene are SGHVS and FQNEAQ. V was pared by 5 bases and J by 8 bases, with 15 bases between. This CDR3 is 13 amino acids long. CDR3 sequence: CASSRGGGGGYTF. The CDR3 nucleotides read TGTGCCAGCAGCCGCGGAGGGGGAGGGGGCTACACCTTC. Using reference TRBV7-8 and TRBJ1-2 for the parts outside the CDR3, the full variable domain is GAGVSQSPRYKVAKRGQDVALRCDPISGHVSLFWYQQALGQGPEFLTYFQNEAQLDKSGLPSDRFFAERPEGSVSTLKIQRTQQEDSAVYLCASSRGGGGGYTFGSGTRLTVV.

Worth noting for this clone: In the same sample, other DNA sequences code for this CDR3. V gene TRBV30 combines with J gene TRBJ1-6; a weak D match, TRBD1 (5 bases). V was trimmed by 3 bases and J by 7 bases, leaving 13 bases between them. This CDR3 region has 14 residues. Germline V lookup: CDR1 GTSNPN, CDR2 SVGIG (reference sequence). CDR3 in DNA: TGTGCCTGGAGCAAGGGCGCAGGGAATTCACCCCTCCACTTT. Translated: CAWSKGAGNSPLHF.

Note on this clone: The same CDR3 arises from other DNA sequences in this sample as well. V is TRBV5-1 and J is TRBJ2-5, with TRBD2 as a possible D gene (6 bases). Germline loops: CDR1 SGHRS, CDR2 YFSETQ. The CDR3 extends over 16 amino acids. V lost 5 bases to trimming and J lost 4 bases, with 21 bases between them. CDR3 DNA sequence: TGCGCCAGCAGTAACACCGGGACTCGAGGGACAGAGACCCAGTACTTC. It encodes CASSNTGTRGTETQYF.

J is TRBJ1-2 and V is TRBV19; TRBD1 agrees at 9 bases. The ends lost 5 bases at V and 7 bases at J; junction bases unmatched: 11. Germline V lookup: CDR1 LNHDA, CDR2 SQIVND (reference sequence). The CDR3 has 15 amino acids. CDR3 residues: CASSVLGQGWSGYTF. CDR3 DNA: TGTGCCAGTAGTGTGTTGGGACAGGGATGGAGTGGCTACACCTTC.

This clone appeared once. The CDR3 sequence: CASIRSGIYEQYF. The CDR3, as DNA: TGTGCCAGCATTCGAAGCGGTATCTACGAGCAGTACTTC. V gene TRBV12-3 or TRBV12-4 combines with J gene TRBJ2-7; weak D call: TRBD2 (5 bases). V was pared by 7 bases and J by 3 bases, with 13 bases between. The CDR3 is made up of 13 amino acids.

This clone was recorded once. The rearrangement uses TRBV9 and TRBJ1-2, with 9 bases aligning to TRBD1. The junction had 14 bases not matched to a gene; V was cut back by 4 bases and J by 4 bases. This CDR3 has 17 residues. Per germline, CDR1 SGDLS and CDR2 YYNGEE. The CDR3 here is CASSPGSRDRVRYGYTF. CDR3 bases: TGTGCCAGCAGCCCGGGCTCCCGGGACAGGGTGCGCTATGGCTACACCTTC. The variable domain in full, completed from reference TRBV9 and TRBJ1-2, reads DSGVTQTPKHLITATGQRVTLRCSPRSGDLSVYWYQQSLDQGLQFLIQYYNGEERAKGNILERFSAQQFPDLHSELNLSSLELGDSALYFCASSPGSRDRVRYGYTFGSGTRLTVV.

This chain uses TRBV7-8 with TRBJ1-3; possible D gene TRBD1, 6 bases. V lost 1 base to trimming and J lost 4 bases, with 11 bases between them. CDR3 length: 15 residues. Per germline, CDR1 SGHVS and CDR2 FQNEAQ. The CDR3, as DNA: TGTGCCAGCAGCTTAGGATCAGGGGTAGGAAACACCATATATTTT. It translates to CASSLGSGVGNTIYF.

Here the CDR3 reads CASSFYLAGDSYEQYF. CDR3 nucleotides: TGTGCCAGCAGCTTTTATTTAGCGGGGGATTCCTACGAGCAGTACTTC. This chain connects TRBV21-1 to TRBJ2-7; TRBD2, the table's D call, was not compared with the DNA. TRBV21-1 corresponds to a pseudogene. The CDR3 loop spans 16 amino acids.

This chain connects TRBV29-1 to TRBJ1-2; 7 bases are shared with TRBD1. Trimming took 6 bases from V and 4 from J; bases not matched to a gene: 5. The CDR3 extends over 12 amino acids. Germline V gives CDR1 SQVTM, CDR2 ANQGSEA. For the CDR3, the DNA is TGCAGCGTCACGACAGGGAGCTATGGCTACACCTTC. Its protein is CSVTTGSYGYTF.

The chain couples TRBV10-3 to TRBJ2-5, with D possibly matching TRBD2 (5 bases). V gave up 2 bases and J gave up 7 bases, with 8 bases separating them. CDR3 length: 12 amino acids. CDR1 is ENHRY and CDR2 is SYGVKD in the germline V gene. CDR3 amino acids: CAISEDEGTQYF. For the CDR3, the DNA is TGTGCCATCAGTGAGGACGAGGGGACCCAGTACTTC.

DNA for the CDR3: TGTGCCAGCAGCCCAGCGTGGACAGGTAACTCCTACGAGCAGTACTTC. It translates to CASSPAWTGNSYEQYF. The chain employs TRBV11-2 and TRBJ2-7; TRBD1 agrees at 7 bases. V trimming: 5 bases; J trimming: 0 bases; junction bases outside the gene matches: 10. CDR1 and CDR2 (germline): SGHAT, FQNNGV. CDR3 size: 16 residues.

This clone came up a few times. The chain is built from TRBV4-1 and TRBJ1-1; D gene uncertain. The CDR3 length is 15 residues. Germline CDR1 is MGHRA and CDR2 is YSYEKL. The germline V and J ends were trimmed by 0 bases and 1 base, with 9 bases remaining between them. Here the CDR3 DNA reads TGCGCCAGCAGCCAAGAAGTTTCAGGGAACACTGAAGCTTTCTTT. Its translation: CASSQEVSGNTEAFF.

The chain is built from TRBV3-1 (or the pseudogene TRBV3-2) and TRBJ1-1, with D possibly matching TRBD1 (5 bases). Germline V gene lookup returns CDR1 LGHDT and CDR2 YNNKEL (reference sequence). The CDR3 runs 15 residues. Deletions cut 4 bases from V and 0 bases from J, with 12 bases between. CDR3 DNA: TGTGCCAGCAGCCGCGTTGGGGCAGTGAACACTGAAGCTTTCTTT. This gives the protein CASSRVGAVNTEAFF.

The chain has TRBV27 and TRBJ1-2, with D possibly matching TRBD1 (6 bases). The CDR3 consists of 15 residues. Trimming took 5 bases from V and 4 from J, leaving 17 bases between them. CDR1 and CDR2 from the germline V gene are MNHEY and SMNVEV (reference sequence). Here the CDR3 DNA reads TGTGCCAGCAGTACCACAGGGTCCGTTGCCTATGGCTACACCTTC. It translates to CASSTTGSVAYGYTF.

In this sample, this clone turned up a few times. The chain uses TRBV27 and TRBJ1-4; D remains ambiguous. The CDR3 is 17 residues long. The germline V and J ends were trimmed by 4 bases and 10 bases, with 25 bases remaining between them. Germline V gives CDR1 MNHEY, CDR2 SMNVEV (reference sequence). CDR3 region: CASSSYVVGGTRGKLFF. CDR3 nucleotides: TGTGCCAGCAGTTCGTACGTAGTCGGCGGCACTCGGGGAAAACTGTTTTTT.

The chain recombines TRBV5-1 with TRBJ2-2; D is unclear. Trimming pared 4 bases from V and 0 bases from J, leaving 7 bases between. The CDR3 has 14 residues. Per the germline V gene, CDR1 is SGHRS and CDR2 is YFSETQ. CDR3 sequence: CASSTRANTGELFF. For the CDR3, the DNA is TGCGCCAGCAGCACGCGAGCGAACACCGGGGAGCTGTTTTTT.

The CDR3 loop is CAWRRPGANTGELFF. Here the CDR3 DNA reads TGTGCCTGGAGGAGGCCAGGGGCAAACACCGGGGAGCTGTTTTTT. The chain recombines TRBV30 with TRBJ2-2; tentatively, D is TRBD1 (6 bases). The CDR3 sequence is 15 residues long. Germline loops: CDR1 GTSNPN, CDR2 SVGIG (reference sequence). Trimming removed 3 bases at V and 2 bases at J, with 13 bases between.